This TCR beta chain appears in the sequencing data of a study of identical twins' blood T cells. The CDR3 loop spans 15 amino acids. CDR1 is SQVTM, CDR2 ANQGSEA, per germline. The ends were cut back, 8 bases at V and 8 bases at J, with 27 bases in the middle. As concerns this clonotype: Its specificity is unknown.

Each TCR cDNA library carried sample-specific barcodes on both ends. TCRdb reprocessed the 5' RACE reads with MiXCR, giving one entry per CDR3 protein. The data show 400,000 or so distinct CDR3 sequences, 25% to 35% seen once. Study observations and caveats: Twins shared more top CDR3 clonotypes than unrelated donors did.

This sequence joins TRBV29-1 and TRBJ1-1; no firm D call. Sequencing was done on a sample of PBMCs. This clonotype was obtained from a woman aged 18 to 55 in good health. The CDR3 sequence is CSPLRGLAPMPEAFF. CDR3 nucleotide sequence: TGCAGCCCTCTGCGGGGTTTGGCCCCGATGCCAGAAGCTTTCTTT.